The TCR beta chain described here comes from a study of naive and memory T cell subsets. Study findings and constraints: Potentially, T cell activation and differentiation skew this RNA-based measurement.

Amplification of ligated cDNA took four PCR rounds with SP2 and nested alpha and beta constant primers. TCRdb redid the calling of the 5' RACE reads with MiXCR, one entry per CDR3 protein. Among 55,000 to 70,000 distinct CDR3 sequences, about 7.1% were seen once, and the ten largest hold around 9.8%. The CDR3 totals 14 residues. Germline CDR1 and CDR2: SGHTA and FQGNSA. V shed 4 bases and J 7 bases; nucleotides not matched to a gene: 8. An oligonucleotide containing a UMI was ligated to the 3' end of TCR cDNA. Adult healthy volunteers gave 2.5 ml peripheral blood for whole-blood RNA. This clonotype has ten or more counts. Antigen specificity is unknown.

This clonotype was sampled from a female donor in good health. This chain connects TRBV7-2 to TRBJ1-2, with 8 bases lining up with TRBD1. The CDR3 is CASSSQGGQVGYTF. CDR3 DNA sequence: TGTGCCAGCAGCTCACAGGGGGGTCAGGTTGGCTACACCTTC.